This passage covers 8 T cell receptor beta chains from one sample sequenced in a study of T cells in Graves' hyperthyroidism and ophthalmopathy. From RNA transcripts, TCR beta CDR3 regions were amplified. Initially, a first-round RT-PCR of the TCR CDR3 employed the HTBI primer set. Via MiXCR, TCRdb re-called the multiplex PCR reads, giving one row per CDR3 protein. The sample contains about 510,000 distinct CDR3 sequences, approximately 15% of which appear only once. What was sequenced was blood. The receptors originated from a woman aged 40 to 50 with Graves' hyperthyroidism.

At least ten counts were recorded for this clonotype. In nucleotides, the CDR3 is TGTGCCAGCAGTCCCCCATCCCGACAGCCCCAGCATTTT. This codes for CASSPPSRQPQHF. The chain combines TRBV27 with TRBJ1-5; no clear D. The CDR3 contains 13 residues. Germline V lookup: CDR1 MNHEY, CDR2 SMNVEV (reference sequence). V lost 5 bases, J lost 7 bases, and 12 bases lay in between.

This clonotype was detected many times. The chain employs TRBV5-1 and TRBJ2-1; D may correspond to TRBD1 or TRBD2 (5 bases each). Between the trimmed V and J ends, which lost 2 bases and 5 bases, there was a span of 14 bases. Germline loops: CDR1 SGHRS, CDR2 YFSETQ. The length of the CDR3 is 15 residues. CDR3 nucleotides: TGCGCCAGCAGCTTTACCGGGACCAACGACAATGAGCAGTTCTTC. It codes for CASSFTGTNDNEQFF.

In nucleotides, the CDR3 is TGCAGTGCTAGTTCAACACACAATCAGCCCCAGCATTTT. Translated: CSASSTHNQPQHF. The chain couples TRBV20-1 to TRBJ1-5, with D hard to call. V shed 3 bases and J shed 3 bases, with 9 bases lying between them. CDR1 is DFQATT and CDR2 is SNEGSKA in the germline V gene (reference sequence). The CDR3 spans 13 residues.

This clonotype has at least ten counts. V and J are TRBV7-9 and TRBJ2-3; D remains unclear. Between the trimmed V and J ends, which lost 4 bases and 6 bases, there was a span of 8 bases. This CDR3 region has 12 residues. Germline V gene data show CDR1 as SEHNR and CDR2 as FQNEAQ (reference sequence). CDR3 nucleotide sequence: TGTGCCAGCAGCTCAATTCGGGATACGCAGTATTTT. Its translation is CASSSIRDTQYF. Full variable domain (rest looked up from reference TRBV7-9 and TRBJ2-3): DTGVSQNPRHKITKRGQNVTFRCDPISEHNRLYWYRQTLGQGPEFLTYFQNEAQLEKSRLLSDRFSAERPKGSFSTLEIQRTEQGDSAMYLCASSSIRDTQYFGPGTRLTVL.

This clonotype has at least ten counts. The genes are TRBV6-1 and TRBJ2-1; 9 nucleotides line up with TRBD2. CDR1 and CDR2 (germline): MNHNS, SASEGT. Trimming took 7 bases from V and 5 from J; bases not matched to a gene: 9. This CDR3 comprises 15 residues. The CDR3 here is CASISGGGGDNEQFF. The CDR3 DNA reads as TGTGCCAGCATATCCGGCGGGGGGGGTGACAATGAGCAGTTCTTC.

In this sample, this clonotype turned up a few times. V and J are TRBV5-1 and TRBJ2-2; 11 bases align to TRBD1. V was pared by 4 bases and J by 7 bases, with 6 bases of the junction left unmatched. The CDR3 is 15 amino acids. The germline gives CDR1 SGHRS, CDR2 YFSETQ. The CDR3 protein is CASSVTGQGDGELFF. The CDR3 DNA is TGCGCCAGCAGCGTTACGGGACAGGGGGACGGGGAGCTGTTTTTT. The variable domain in full, completed from reference TRBV5-1 and TRBJ2-2, reads KAGVTQTPRYLIKTRGQQVTLSCSPISGHRSVSWYQQTPGQGLQFLFEYFSETQRNKGNFPGRFSGRQFSNSRSEMNVSTLELGDSALYLCASSVTGQGDGELFFGEGSRLTVL.

The table lists this clonotype with a few counts. The CDR3 reads CASSANREGFNEQYF. As DNA, the CDR3 is TGTGCCAGCAGTGCAAATCGAGAGGGTTTTAACGAGCAGTACTTC. The gene calls are TRBV2 and TRBJ2-7; the D gene is possibly TRBD2 (5 bases). The V end lost 4 bases, the J end lost 5 bases, and 18 bases lay between the germline ends. Germline-derived CDR1 and CDR2 are SNHLY and FYNNEI. This CDR3 is built from 15 residues.

This clonotype was observed many times. The chain carries TRBV6-1 and TRBJ2-7; unclear D gene. From germline, CDR1 is MNHNS and CDR2 SASEGT. The CDR3 is 15 residues long. With 6 bases removed from V and 1 base from J, the gap between germline ends came to 16 bases. CDR3 sequence: CASSRTTRESYEQYF. The DNA for the CDR3 is TGTGCCAGCAGCCGAACCACCAGAGAGTCCTACGAGCAGTACTTC.